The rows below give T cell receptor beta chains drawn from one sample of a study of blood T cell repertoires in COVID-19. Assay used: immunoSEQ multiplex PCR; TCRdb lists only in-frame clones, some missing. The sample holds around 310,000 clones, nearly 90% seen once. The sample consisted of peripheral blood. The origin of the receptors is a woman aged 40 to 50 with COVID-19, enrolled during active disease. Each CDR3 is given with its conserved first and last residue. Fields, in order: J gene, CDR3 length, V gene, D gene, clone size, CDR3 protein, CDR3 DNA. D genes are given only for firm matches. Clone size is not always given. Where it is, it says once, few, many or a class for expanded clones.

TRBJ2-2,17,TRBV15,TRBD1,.,CATSRGPGTGVSGELFF,TGTGCCACCAGCAGAGGGCCCGGGACAGGGGTTTCCGGGGAGCTGTTTTTT
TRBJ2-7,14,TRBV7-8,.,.,CASSLVLESYEQYF,TGTGCCAGCAGCTTAGTACTAGAGTCCTACGAGCAGTACTTC
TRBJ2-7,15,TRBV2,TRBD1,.,CASTRNRGLKGEQYF,TGTGCCAGCACTCGGAACAGGGGGTTAAAGGGCGAGCAGTACTTC
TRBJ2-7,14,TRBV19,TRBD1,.,CASSTRQGRYEQYF,TGTGCCAGTAGTACTCGACAGGGGAGGTACGAGCAGTACTTC
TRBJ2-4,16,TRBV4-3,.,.,CASSLLKDPGKNIQYF,TGCGCCAGCAGCCTCCTCAAAGACCCGGGCAAAAACATTCAGTACTTC
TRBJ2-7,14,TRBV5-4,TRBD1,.,CASSPVTGASEQYF,TGTGCCAGCAGCCCCGTTACAGGGGCCTCTGAGCAGTACTTC
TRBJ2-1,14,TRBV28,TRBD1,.,CASSPADRAMREFF,TGTGCCAGCAGTCCCGCGGACAGGGCAATGAGGGAGTTCTTC
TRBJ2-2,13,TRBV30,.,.,CAWSPRVAGELFF,TGTGCCTGGAGTCCCCGGGTCGCCGGGGAGCTGTTTTTT
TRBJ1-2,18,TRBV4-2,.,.,CASSQGAPVLETNYGYTF,TGTGCCAGCAGCCAAGGAGCCCCTGTCCTAGAGACTAACTATGGCTACACCTTC
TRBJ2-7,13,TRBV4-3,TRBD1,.,CASSGQGSYEQYF,TGCGCCAGCAGCGGACAGGGAAGCTACGAGCAGTACTTC
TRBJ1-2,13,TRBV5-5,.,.,CASSLMGHYGYTF,TGTGCCAGCAGCTTGATGGGCCACTATGGCTACACCTTC
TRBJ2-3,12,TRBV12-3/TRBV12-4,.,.,CASRGVTDTQYF,TGTGCCAGCAGGGGAGTCACAGATACGCAGTATTTT
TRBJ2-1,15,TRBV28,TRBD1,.,CASSHMGTGDNEQFF,TGTGCCAGCAGCCATATGGGGACAGGGGACAATGAGCAGTTCTTC
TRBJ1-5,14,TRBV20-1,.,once,CSASLEHSNQPQHF,TGCAGTGCTAGTTTAGAGCATAGCAATCAGCCCCAGCATTTT
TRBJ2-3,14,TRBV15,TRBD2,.,CATSWGGSTDTQYF,TGTGCCACCAGCTGGGGGGGAAGCACAGATACGCAGTATTTT
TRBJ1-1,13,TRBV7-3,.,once,CASSLSVNTEAFF,TGTGCCAGCAGCTTATCGGTGAACACTGAAGCTTTCTTT
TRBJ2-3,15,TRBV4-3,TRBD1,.,CASSQQGAGTDTQYF,TGCGCCAGCAGCCAGCAGGGGGCCGGGACAGATACGCAGTATTTT
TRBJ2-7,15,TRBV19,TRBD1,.,CASSAGTASSYEQYF,TGTGCCAGTAGTGCCGGGACAGCGAGCTCCTACGAGCAGTACTTC
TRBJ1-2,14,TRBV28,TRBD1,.,CASRAPDRWGGYTF,TGTGCCAGCAGGGCCCCGGACAGGTGGGGAGGCTACACCTTC
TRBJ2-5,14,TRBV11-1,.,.,CASSLRGYRETQYF,TGTGCCAGCAGCTTAAGAGGGTACCGGGAGACCCAGTACTTC
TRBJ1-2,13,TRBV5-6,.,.,CASSLMDSGGYTF,TGTGCCAGCAGCTTGATGGATAGCGGGGGCTACACCTTC
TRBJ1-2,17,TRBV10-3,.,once,CAIFDSRGGPFNYGYTF,TGTGCCATCTTCGACAGTAGGGGGGGGCCTTTTAACTATGGCTACACCTTC
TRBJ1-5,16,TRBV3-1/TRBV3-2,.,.,CASSQEGSYSNQPQHF,TGTGCCAGCAGCCAAGAAGGGAGTTATAGCAATCAGCCCCAGCATTTT
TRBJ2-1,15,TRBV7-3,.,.,CASSDRGAAYNEQFF,TGTGCCAGCAGCGATCGGGGGGCCGCCTACAATGAGCAGTTCTTC
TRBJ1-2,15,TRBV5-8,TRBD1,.,CASILLRQGVYGYTF,TGTGCCAGCATCCTCCTCCGACAGGGGGTCTATGGCTACACCTTC
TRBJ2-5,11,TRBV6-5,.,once,CATSAEETQYF,TGTGCCACTAGCGCGGAAGAGACCCAGTACTTC
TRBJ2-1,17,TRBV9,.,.,CASSPQGPIFSYNEQFF,TGTGCCAGCAGCCCCCAGGGGCCGATTTTCTCCTACAATGAGCAGTTCTTC
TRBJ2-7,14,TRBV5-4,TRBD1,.,CASSYGQGPYEQYF,TGTGCCAGCAGTTATGGACAGGGACCCTACGAGCAGTACTTC
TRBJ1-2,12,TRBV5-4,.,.,CASSPDWGGYTF,TGTGCCAGCAGCCCTGACTGGGGCGGCTACACCTTC
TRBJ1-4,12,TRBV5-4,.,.,CASSAYRGGLFF,TGTGCCAGCAGCGCTTACCGGGGGGGACTGTTTTTT
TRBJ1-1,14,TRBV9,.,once,CASTPGGGNTEAFF,TGTGCCAGCACGCCCGGGGGGGGTAACACTGAAGCTTTCTTT
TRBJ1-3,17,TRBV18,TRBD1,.,CASSPRGQGASGNTIYF,TGTGCCAGCTCACCCCGGGGACAGGGGGCGTCTGGAAACACCATATATTTT
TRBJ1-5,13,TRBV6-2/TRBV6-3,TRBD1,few,CASSRDRVQPQHF,TGTGCCAGCAGTAGGGACAGGGTTCAGCCCCAGCATTTT
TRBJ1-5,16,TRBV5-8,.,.,CASSARADPSNQPQHF,TGTGCCAGCAGCGCGAGGGCAGACCCTAGCAATCAGCCCCAGCATTTT
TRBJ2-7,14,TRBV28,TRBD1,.,CATLWDRTTVGQYF,TGTGCCACCCTCTGGGACAGAACTACTGTAGGGCAGTACTTC
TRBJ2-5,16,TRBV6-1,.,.,CASSDPLRGAGETQYF,TGTGCCAGCAGTGACCCCCTCCGGGGGGCTGGAGAGACCCAGTACTTC
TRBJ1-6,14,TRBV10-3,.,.,CAISESGGDSPLHF,TGTGCCATCAGTGAATCTGGGGGCGATTCACCCCTCCACTTT
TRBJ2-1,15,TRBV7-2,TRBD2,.,CASSLREVVSNEQFF,TGTGCCAGCAGCTTGCGGGAGGTGGTGAGCAATGAGCAGTTCTTC
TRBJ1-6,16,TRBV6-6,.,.,CASSQPSGVGGSPLHF,TGTGCCAGCAGTCAACCCTCCGGGGTAGGTGGTTCACCCCTCCACTTT
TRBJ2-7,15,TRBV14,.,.,CASSPLIRGKDEQYF,TGTGCCAGCAGCCCCCTGATCAGAGGGAAGGACGAGCAGTACTTC
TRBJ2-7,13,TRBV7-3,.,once,CASSLGHFYEQYF,TGTGCCAGCAGCTTGGGACACTTTTACGAGCAGTACTTC
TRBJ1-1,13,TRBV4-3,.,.,CASSHSPGTEAFF,TGCGCCAGCAGCCACTCTCCGGGGACTGAAGCTTTCTTT